The 21 T cell receptor beta chains listed next were all sequenced from one sample in a study of Graves' ophthalmopathy and Graves' hyperthyroidism. Amplifying from RNA transcripts, the study obtained TCR beta CDR3 regions. HTBI primers were used in a first-round RT-PCR, which preceded a second-round multiplex PCR. TCRdb passed the multiplex PCR reads through MiXCR, listing each CDR3 protein once. The table includes 900,000 to 1,200,000 distinct CDR3 sequences, about 35% detected once. The sample taken for sequencing was peripheral blood or thyroid tissue (not recorded which). These receptors all stem from an adult man with Graves' hyperthyroidism.

Note on this clonotype: The junction shows a germline mismatch at one end, possibly a read error. The chain couples TRBV19 to TRBJ2-7; D is uncertain. This CDR3 has 10 residues. Germline lookup yields CDR1 LNHDA and CDR2 SQIVND (reference sequence). The CDR3: CASSIVLFEF. CDR3 DNA sequence: TGTGCCAGTAGTATCGTTCTATTTGAGTTC.

This clonotype was observed once. The gene calls are TRBV7-8 and TRBJ1-5; unclear D gene. The CDR3 extends over 13 amino acids. With 1 base removed from V and 7 bases from J, the gap between germline ends came to 8 bases. The germline V gene encodes CDR1 SGHVS and CDR2 FQNEAQ. In DNA, the CDR3 is TGTGCCAGCAGCTTAGGAGTCAGGCAGCCCCAGCATTTT. It specifies CASSLGVRQPQHF.

V usage is TRBV20-1 and J usage is TRBJ1-4; 8 positions agree with TRBD1. V shed 6 bases, J shed 3 bases, and the junction held 6 bases outside the gene matches. Germline loops: CDR1 DFQATT, CDR2 SNEGSKA (reference sequence). The CDR3 loop spans 14 amino acids. The CDR3 loop is CSAKGTGANEKLFF. The DNA for the CDR3 is TGCAGTGCCAAAGGGACAGGAGCTAATGAAAAACTGTTTTTT.

This chain connects TRBV9 to TRBJ1-2, with D tentatively TRBD1 (6 bases). With 2 bases removed from V and 4 bases from J, the gap between germline ends came to 15 bases. CDR1 and CDR2 from the germline V gene are SGDLS and YYNGEE. This CDR3 comprises 15 residues. The CDR3 protein is CASSVSGVSSYGYTF. The CDR3 region has the DNA TGTGCCAGCAGCGTCTCAGGGGTTTCCAGCTATGGCTACACCTTC.

Only a few counts were recorded for this clonotype. The chain uses TRBV19 and TRBJ1-5, with D perhaps TRBD1 (5 bases). The germline V gene has CDR1 LNHDA and CDR2 SQIVND (reference sequence). Deletions cut 1 base from V and 6 bases from J, with 7 bases between. This CDR3 spans 13 amino acids. The CDR3 DNA sequence: TGTGCCAGTAGTATAGCAGGGTTTCAGCCCCAGCATTTT. Amino acid sequence: CASSIAGFQPQHF.

This clonotype was seen just once. The CDR3 coding sequence is TGCAGTGCTGGAAGCCACAGGGGGCTTGGGGCCAACGTCCTGACTTTC. Its translation is CSAGSHRGLGANVLTF. The V call is TRBV20-1, the J call TRBJ2-6, with TRBD1 identical over 9 bases. Germline-derived CDR1 and CDR2 are DFQATT and SNEGSKA (reference sequence). This CDR3 contains 16 residues. J lost 3 bases, V lost 5 bases, and 8 bases had no gene match.

With respect to this clonotype: This may be a read error, as it is one base from a much larger clone. This sequence joins TRBV5-1 and TRBJ1-1; 9 nucleotides line up with TRBD1. V gave up 3 bases and J gave up 10 bases; unmatched junction bases: 7. There are 13 residues in the CDR3. Germline loops: CDR1 SGHRS, CDR2 YFSETQ. The CDR3 bases are TGCGCCAGCAGCTCGGGACAGGGAAGTAGAGCTTTCTTT. Amino acids: CASSSGQGSRAFF.

The chain carries TRBV7-8 and TRBJ1-2; TRBD1 is a possible D gene (6 bases). The CDR3 contains 13 residues. Germline lookup yields CDR1 SGHVS and CDR2 FQNEAQ. V lost 11 bases to trimming and J lost 7 bases, with 20 bases between them. CDR3: CAGWDTDYGGYTF. Here the CDR3 DNA reads TGTGCCGGCTGGGACACGGATTATGGTGGCTACACCTTC.

J is TRBJ2-6 and V is TRBV19, with D perhaps being TRBD1 or TRBD2 (5 bases each). V gave up 5 bases and J gave up 2 bases, with 13 bases separating them. The CDR3 consists of 16 residues. Germline lookup yields CDR1 LNHDA and CDR2 SQIVND (reference sequence). CDR3 bases: TGTGCCAGTAGTCTGAGGGGCAGGGCTGGGGCCAACGTCCTGACTTTC. This translates into CASSLRGRAGANVLTF.

This rearrangement joins TRBV7-9 to TRBJ2-7, with TRBD2 matching 9 bases. Germline loops: CDR1 SEHNR, CDR2 FQNEAQ (reference sequence). The CDR3 covers 19 residues. J lost 1 base, V lost 5 bases, and 18 bases had no gene match. CDR3 DNA: TGTGCCAGCAGCACCCGCGGTAGCGGGAGTGTCTTTGCGTCCTACGAGCAGTACTTC. It translates to CASSTRGSGSVFASYEQYF.

The chain couples TRBV20-1 to TRBJ2-7; 11 nucleotides agree with TRBD1. Germline V gene lookup returns CDR1 DFQATT and CDR2 SNEGSKA (reference sequence). The V gene end was trimmed by 6 bases and the J gene end by 5 bases; junction bases not matched to a gene: 9. The CDR3 is 14 residues long. The CDR3 sequence is CSANRDRGIHEQYF. The CDR3 bases are TGCAGTGCAAACCGGGACAGGGGGATCCACGAGCAGTACTTC.

Ten or more counts support this clonotype. The chain couples TRBV5-1 to TRBJ1-1; the match to TRBD1 covers 7 bases. The V segment lost 4 bases and the J segment 4 bases; nucleotides outside the gene matches: 10. Germline V CDR1 and CDR2: SGHRS, YFSETQ. The length of the CDR3 is 15 residues. The CDR3 protein is CASSADRVGSTEAFF. The CDR3 DNA follows: TGCGCCAGCAGCGCAGACAGGGTGGGGAGCACTGAAGCTTTCTTT.

This clonotype has a single count. V is TRBV10-3 and J is TRBJ1-4; maybe TRBD1 (6 bases). The CDR3 covers 14 residues. V lost 7 bases to trimming and J lost 7 bases, with 16 bases between them. CDR1 and CDR2 (germline): ENHRY, SYGVKD. CDR3 loop: CAINREGGPEKLFF. DNA of the CDR3: TGTGCCATCAACCGGGAGGGGGGGCCTGAAAAACTGTTTTTT.

The rearrangement uses TRBV19 and TRBJ1-1; tentatively, D is TRBD1 (6 bases). This CDR3 spans 12 amino acids. The ends were cut back, 7 bases at V and 10 bases at J, with 16 bases in the middle. Germline CDR1 is LNHDA and CDR2 is SQIVND (reference sequence). The CDR3 region is CASIQGYGGAFF. CDR3 in DNA: TGTGCCAGTATCCAGGGGTATGGTGGAGCTTTCTTT. Filled out from reference TRBV19 and TRBJ1-1, the complete variable domain reads DGGITQSPKYLFRKEGQNVTLSCEQNLNHDAMYWYRQDPGQGLRLIYYSQIVNDFQKGDIAEGYSVSREKKESFPLTVTSAQKNPTAFYLCASIQGYGGAFFGQGTRLTVV.

The chain recombines TRBV18 with TRBJ1-2, with 7 nucleotides matching TRBD1. J gave up 2 bases and V 8 bases, and 5 bases lay outside the gene matches. CDR1 is KGHSH and CDR2 is LQKENI in the germline V gene. CDR3 size: 13 residues. The CDR3 DNA sequence: TGTGCCAGCGGCACAGGGGAAAACTATGGCTACACCTTC. This gives the protein CASGTGENYGYTF. Supplemented by reference TRBV18 and TRBJ1-2, the full variable domain reads NAGVMQNPRHLVRRRGQEARLRCSPMKGHSHVYWYRQLPEEGLKFMVYLQKENIIDESGMPKERFSAEFPKEGPSILRIQQVVRGDSAAYFCASGTGENYGYTFGSGTRLTVV.

A word on this clonotype: This may come from a read error, since a much larger clone is one base off. The rearrangement links TRBV12-3 or TRBV12-4 to TRBJ1-1; weak D call: TRBD1 (5 bases). The CDR3 is 14 residues long. CDR3 protein: CANSGKQGGTEAFF. The CDR3 nucleotides read TGTGCCAACAGTGGAAAGCAGGGAGGGACTGAAGCTTTCTTT.

This clonotype occurred a few times. The chain carries TRBV6-1 and TRBJ1-1; D ambiguous. CDR1 is MNHNS, CDR2 SASEGT, per germline. Trimming shortened V by 6 bases and J by 0 bases, and 11 bases separated the two germline ends. This CDR3 contains 14 residues. The CDR3 loop is CASRADLLNTEAFF. The CDR3 nucleotides are TGTGCCAGCAGAGCAGACCTCCTGAACACTGAAGCTTTCTTT.

Concerning this clonotype: A read error may explain this, as a much larger clone is one base away. The chain couples TRBV7-9 to TRBJ2-2, with a tentative D call TRBD1 (6 bases). CDR1 and CDR2 from the germline V gene are SEHNR and FQNEAQ (reference sequence). This CDR3 has 12 amino acids. This CDR3 is CASAGDTGELVF. In DNA form, the CDR3 reads TGTGCCAGCGCAGGGGACACCGGGGAGCTGGTTTTT.

V is TRBV12-3 or TRBV12-4 and J is TRBJ2-2; 9 bases align to TRBD2. After removal of 6 bases from V and 2 bases from J, the junction contained 7 bases not matched to a gene. CDR3 size: 16 residues. For the CDR3, the DNA is TGTGCCAGCAGATATAGCGGGGGAACTAACACCGGGGAGCTGTTTTTT. Translation gives CASRYSGGTNTGELFF.

This clonotype was recorded once. The gene calls are TRBV20-1 and TRBJ1-5; 10 nucleotides match TRBD1. With V trimmed by 6 bases and J by 2 bases, 7 bases remained unmatched. This CDR3 has 15 amino acids. Germline V gene data show CDR1 as DFQATT and CDR2 as SNEGSKA (reference sequence). The CDR3 spells CSAGFGTGGNQPQHF. The CDR3 nucleotides read TGCAGTGCCGGGTTTGGGACAGGGGGCAATCAGCCCCAGCATTTT.

A note on this clonotype: A read error may explain this, as a much larger clone is one base away. This rearrangement joins TRBV2 to TRBJ2-5; the match to TRBD1 covers 10 bases. The CDR3 has 14 residues. V shed 6 bases and J 4 bases; nucleotides not matched to a gene: 5. Germline values: CDR1 SNHLY, CDR2 FYNNEI. CDR3 in amino acids: CASRKGDRGETQYF. The CDR3 bases are TGTGCCAGCAGAAAAGGGGACAGGGGAGAGACCCAGTACTTC.